This TCR beta chain was captured by sequencing in a study of vaccination and CD4 T cells after COVID-19. Study information: Post-diagnosis, post-COVID samples were collected after a median 101 days, ranging 35 to 161. Timing of post-vaccine sample collection was a median around 75 days after dose two, with a range of 14 to 241.

With regard to this clonotype: What it recognizes is unknown.

General study findings and limits: For convalescent patients, a median about 86% of reactive clones surfaced exclusively after vaccination.

Germline-derived CDR1 and CDR2 are SQVTM and ANQGSEA. V shed 6 bases, J shed 8 bases, and the junction held 9 bases outside the gene matches. The CDR3 totals 12 residues. The Oncomine TCR Beta short-read assay was applied to DNA of cultured CD4+ T cells. One entry per CDR3 protein, called by TCRdb with MiXCR from the PCR reads. The sample consists of 13,000 or so distinct CDR3 sequences, 25% to 35% of them appearing once. Sample treatment: approximately nine-day PBMC culture with coronavirus spike peptide pools or control peptides (ViraFEST assay). ViraFEST used peptide pools to expand antigen-specific T cells and subsequently sequenced their TCRs.

The TCR sequence derives from a human donor who had recovered from COVID-19. Material: CD4+ T cells from blood, cultured in vitro. The chain carries TRBV29-1 and TRBJ1-2; 7 bases align to TRBD1. In DNA form, the CDR3 reads TGCAGCGTGGTCGGGGACAGCTGGGGCTACACCTTC. This sequence encodes CSVVGDSWGYTF.